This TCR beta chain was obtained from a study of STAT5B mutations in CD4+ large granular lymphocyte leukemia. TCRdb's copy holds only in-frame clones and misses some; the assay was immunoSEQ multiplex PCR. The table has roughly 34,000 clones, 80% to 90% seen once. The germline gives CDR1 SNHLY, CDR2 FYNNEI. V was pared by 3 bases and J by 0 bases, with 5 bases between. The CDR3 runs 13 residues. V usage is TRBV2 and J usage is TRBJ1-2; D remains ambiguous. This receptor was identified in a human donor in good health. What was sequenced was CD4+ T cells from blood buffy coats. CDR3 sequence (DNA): TGTGCCAGCAGTGAGAGGCCTAACTATGGCTACACCTTC. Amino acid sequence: CASSERPNYGYTF.